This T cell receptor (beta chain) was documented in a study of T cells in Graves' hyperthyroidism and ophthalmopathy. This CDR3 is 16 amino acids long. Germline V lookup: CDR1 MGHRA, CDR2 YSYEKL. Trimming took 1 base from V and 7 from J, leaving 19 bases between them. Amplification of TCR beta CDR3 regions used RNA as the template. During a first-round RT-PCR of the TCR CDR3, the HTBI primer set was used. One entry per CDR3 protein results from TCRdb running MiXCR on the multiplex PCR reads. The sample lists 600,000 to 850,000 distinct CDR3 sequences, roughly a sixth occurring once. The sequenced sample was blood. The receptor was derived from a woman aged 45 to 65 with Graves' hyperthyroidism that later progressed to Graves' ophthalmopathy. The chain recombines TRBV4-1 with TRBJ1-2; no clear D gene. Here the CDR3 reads CASSQVMGGSPGGYTF. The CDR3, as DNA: TGCGCCAGCAGCCAAGTCATGGGCGGTTCCCCCGGTGGCTACACCTTC.